The clone carrying this TCR beta chain was counted at least ten times. The antigen is unknown. The source material, RNA transcripts, was used to amplify TCR beta CDR3 regions. First-round RT-PCR with HTBI primers amplified the TCR CDR3 region. TCRdb reprocessed the multiplex PCR reads via MiXCR and lists one record per CDR3 protein. Of 300,000 to 450,000 distinct CDR3 sequences listed, less than 15% are singletons. The V end lost 1 base, the J end lost 6 bases, and 4 bases lay between the germline ends. Germline CDR1 SGHAT, CDR2 FQNNGV. CDR3 size: 12 residues. This entry belongs to a study of T cells in Graves' hyperthyroidism and ophthalmopathy. Study-level background: The initial diagnosis was the point when peripheral blood was collected, ahead of any treatment. Points from the study as a whole: In blood, most of the thyroid clonotypes expanded above 0.001 were also present.

Patients with uncontrolled infections, other autoimmune diseases, pregnancy or lactation were excluded. Each diagnosis drew on symptoms, thyroxine, TRAb, thyroid ultrasound and orbital computed tomography findings. What was sequenced was blood. This receptor was identified in a woman in her late teens or twenties with Graves' hyperthyroidism. This sequence joins TRBV11-2 and TRBJ2-1; D unresolved. CDR3 loop: CASSLGTNEQFF. The CDR3 nucleotides are TGTGCCAGCAGCTTAGGGACCAATGAGCAGTTCTTC.